This TCR beta chain was identified in a study of blood T cell repertoires in COVID-19. Study background: The United States, Italy and Spain supplied acute and convalescent COVID-19 samples.

TCRdb's copy holds only in-frame clones and misses some; the assay was immunoSEQ multiplex PCR. The sample has fewer than 200,000 clones, over 65% seen once. V dropped 0 bases and J dropped 2 bases, with 12 bases sitting between them. CDR1 is LNHDA and CDR2 is SQIVND in the germline V gene (reference sequence). The CDR3 length is 16 residues. J is TRBJ2-3 and V is TRBV19; possible D gene TRBD1, 6 bases. Material: peripheral blood. The TCR comes from a woman older than 75 with acute or convalescent COVID-19. The CDR3 DNA reads as TGTGCCAGTAGTATAGATCCTACAGGGACCACAGATACGCAGTATTTT. This sequence encodes CASSIDPTGTTDTQYF.